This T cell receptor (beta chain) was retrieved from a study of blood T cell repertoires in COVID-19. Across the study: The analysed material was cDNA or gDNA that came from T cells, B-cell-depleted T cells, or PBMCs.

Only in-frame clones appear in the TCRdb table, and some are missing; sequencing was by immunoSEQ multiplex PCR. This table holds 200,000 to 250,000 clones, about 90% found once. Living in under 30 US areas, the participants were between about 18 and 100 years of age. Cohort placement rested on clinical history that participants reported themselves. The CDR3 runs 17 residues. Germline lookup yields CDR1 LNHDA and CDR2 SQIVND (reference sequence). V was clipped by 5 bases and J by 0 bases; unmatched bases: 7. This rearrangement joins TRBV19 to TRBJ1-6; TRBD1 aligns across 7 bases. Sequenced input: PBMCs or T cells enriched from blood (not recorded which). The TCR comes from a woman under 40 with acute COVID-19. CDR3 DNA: TGTGCCAGTAGTTTCGGACAGGCGAGCTCCTATAATTCACCCCTCCACTTT. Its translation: CASSFGQASSYNSPLHF.